This TCR beta chain emerged from a study of CD8+ T cells in alopecia areata. Study-wide results and limits: Lesional tissue from the scalp (especially in alopecia totalis/universalis) showed higher clonality than normal scalp.

In the case of this clone: Its specificity is not known.

Reverse transcribed after extraction, RNA yielded cDNA as the sequencing template. The data were produced by immunoSEQ multiplex PCR, yet TCRdb's version contains in-frame clones alone and is incomplete. Of over 70,000 clones listed, around 67% are singletons. The sample's treatment: oral pan-JAK inhibitor, 5-10 mg twice daily. Researchers took lesional scalp punch biopsies and peripheral blood from people who were alopecia areata patients. The sequence derives from a human donor with alopecia areata. Sample: CD8+ T cells sorted from blood, taken at week 24, from a patient treated with tofacitinib.

The CDR3 reads CASSQDQGYEQYF. DNA for the CDR3: TGCGCCAGCAGCCAAGATCAGGGCTACGAGCAGTACTTC. J is TRBJ2-7 and V is TRBV4-1; TRBD1 is a possible D gene (5 bases). The CDR3 contains 13 residues. V shed 0 bases and J shed 3 bases, with 6 bases lying between them. Germline CDR1 reads MGHRA; CDR2 reads YSYEKL.